This T cell receptor beta chain appears in the sequencing data of a study of molecular identifiers for immune sequencing clone quantification listed by TCRdb under 2018. Context from the whole study: In a replicate experiment, RNA from around 18,000 or 91,000 naive CD8 T cells was split into five aliquots, four of which were sequenced. The study was a methods study using CD8 T cells to benchmark molecular-identifier clustering-based TCR repertoire sequencing (MIDCIRS) and TCR RNA copy counting.

Receptor libraries were prepared by PCR. Sequencer: Illumina HiSeq 4000. Preparation of bulk TCR libraries followed a previously described approach, with the TCR primers listed in Table S5. Purification of total RNA was performed with the Qiagen AllPrep DNA/RNA kit. Before any analysis, reads coming from multiple sequencing runs of the same library were combined into one pool. From the authors' description of their analysis: Reads were retained only if the reads had an exact TCR constant sequence, and the retained reads were trimmed to 150 nt and grouped according to their 12-nt molecular barcodes. Reads within each barcode group were sub-clustered using a 15% Levenshtein threshold, and quality-weighted consensus sequences were constructed for each RNA molecule. Non-functional sequences were filtered out, along with any lower-count sequence sitting one edit away from another sequence. Based on fitting two negative binomial distributions, any barcode sub-cluster with under 20% of the maximum read count was discarded. TCRdb took the public reads, trimmed them with fastp at Q25, ran MiXCR for clone calling and kept in-frame beta chains. Every distinct CDR3 protein forms one entry, paired with its most common genes and DNA. The V and J calls reflect TCRdb's pipeline rather than the authors' work. The sample data list 300,000 to 400,000 distinct CDR3 sequences, and about a fifth of these were observed just once. The top ten clones comprise about 0.79% of the sample.

As regards this clonotype: Its antigen remains unidentified. No much larger clonotype is one base removed from it; base qualities were not supplied.

Libraries of naive CD8 T cells were generated from roughly 20,000 to 1,000,000 sorted cells, with 10%, 30% or 50% of the purified RNA used. On a BD FACSAria II, naive CD8 T cells were FACS-sorted as CD8+CD4-CCR7+CD45RA+ and collected into RLT Plus buffer. Roughly ten TCR copies' worth of Jurkat RNA were spiked into about 20,000-1,100,000 naive CD8 T cell samples to test detection sensitivity. Enrichment of CD8 T cells was done with RosetteSep CD8+ T Cell Enrichment Cocktail plus Ficoll-Paque, and ACK red cell lysis came afterward. Study-wide conclusions, independent of this receptor: The naive libraries included spiked-in Jurkat TCR RNA (10 copies' worth), and this Jurkat TCR RNA is not part of the donor repertoire. Highly expanded clone sizes could be underestimated because identical TCR molecules may share a barcode. Without barcode sub-clustering, chimeric consensus sequences inflated TCR diversity; chimeras reached as high as 47%. In CMV-specific effector cells, clones with more than 20 RNA copies contained over 97% of molecules, whereas in naive cells such clones contained under 1% of molecules. Modeling estimated about three recovered TCR RNA copies per cell, compared with about ten by digital PCR, which implies roughly 30% capture efficiency. Even against a background of one million naive CD8 T cells, spiked-in Jurkat TCR RNA amounting to a single cell's worth was reported to be detectable.

The germline V gene sets CDR1 to SNHLY and CDR2 to FYNNEI. Trimming leaves V shorter by 1 base and J shorter by 4 bases, with the junction holding 16 bases beyond the gene matches. The CDR3, from cysteine to phenylalanine, totals 20 residues. The CDR3 DNA has 60 bases and is translated from base 1. Sequenced sample: naive CD8+ T cells from blood, with Jurkat cell RNA spiked in. The label giving this sample's cell subset or site can be read as: FACS-sorted CD8+CD4-CCR7+CD45RA+ naive T cells. The origin of this receptor is a human donor in good health. Some libraries in this study had Jurkat cell RNA spiked in. The receptor chain draws on TRBV2 and TRBJ2-1, with 10 bases matching TRBD1. The CDR3 protein is CASSEVVVIGGTGDYNEQFF. The bases are TGTGCCAGCAGTGAAGTTGTTGTAATCGGCGGGACAGGGGATTACAATGAGCAGTTCTTC.